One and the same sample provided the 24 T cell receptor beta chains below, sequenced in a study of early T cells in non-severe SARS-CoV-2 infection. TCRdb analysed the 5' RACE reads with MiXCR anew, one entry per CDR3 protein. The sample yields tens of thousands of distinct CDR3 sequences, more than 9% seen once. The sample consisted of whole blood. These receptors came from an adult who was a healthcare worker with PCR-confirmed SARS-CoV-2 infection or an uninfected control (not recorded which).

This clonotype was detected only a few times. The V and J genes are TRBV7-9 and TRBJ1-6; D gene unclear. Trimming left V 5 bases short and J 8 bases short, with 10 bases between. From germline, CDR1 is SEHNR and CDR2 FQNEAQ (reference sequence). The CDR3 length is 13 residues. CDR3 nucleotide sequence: TGTGCCAGCAGCATCCTCTCTGATTCACCCCTCCACTTT. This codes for CASSILSDSPLHF. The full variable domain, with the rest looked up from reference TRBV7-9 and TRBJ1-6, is DTGVSQNPRHKITKRGQNVTFRCDPISEHNRLYWYRQTLGQGPEFLTYFQNEAQLEKSRLLSDRFSAERPKGSFSTLEIQRTEQGDSAMYLCASSILSDSPLHFGNGTRLTVT.

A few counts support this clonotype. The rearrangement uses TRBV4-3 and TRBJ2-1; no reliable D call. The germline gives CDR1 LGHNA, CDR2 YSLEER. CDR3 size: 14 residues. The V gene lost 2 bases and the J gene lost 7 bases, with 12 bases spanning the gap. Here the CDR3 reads CASSQRSPNNEQFF. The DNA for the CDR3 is TGCGCCAGCAGCCAACGCTCCCCGAATAATGAGCAGTTCTTC.

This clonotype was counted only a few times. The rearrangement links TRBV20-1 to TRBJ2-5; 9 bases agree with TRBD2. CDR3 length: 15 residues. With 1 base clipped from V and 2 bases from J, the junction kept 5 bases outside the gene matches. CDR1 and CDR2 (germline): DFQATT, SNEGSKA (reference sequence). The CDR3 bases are TGCAGTGCTAGAGGTTTAGCGGGAGCTCAAGAGACCCAGTACTTC. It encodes CSARGLAGAQETQYF.

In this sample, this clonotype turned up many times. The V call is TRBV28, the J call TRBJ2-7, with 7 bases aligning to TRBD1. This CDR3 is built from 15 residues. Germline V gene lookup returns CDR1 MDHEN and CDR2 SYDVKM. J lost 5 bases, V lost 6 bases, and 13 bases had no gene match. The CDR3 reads CASRETGDRSDEQYF. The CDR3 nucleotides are TGTGCCAGCAGGGAAACAGGGGACAGATCAGACGAGCAGTACTTC.

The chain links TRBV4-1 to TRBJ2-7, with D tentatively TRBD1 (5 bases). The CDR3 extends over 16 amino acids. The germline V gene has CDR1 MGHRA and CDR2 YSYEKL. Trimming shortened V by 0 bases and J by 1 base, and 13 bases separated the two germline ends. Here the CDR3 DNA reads TGCGCCAGCAGCCAAGATTGGCAGGGTAGTTCCTACGAGCAGTACTTC. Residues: CASSQDWQGSSYEQYF.

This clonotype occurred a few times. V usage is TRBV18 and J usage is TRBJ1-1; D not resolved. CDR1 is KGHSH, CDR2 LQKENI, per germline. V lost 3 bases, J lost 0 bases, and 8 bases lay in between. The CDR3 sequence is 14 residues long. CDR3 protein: CASSPLRVNTEAFF. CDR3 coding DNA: TGTGCCAGCTCACCCCTTAGGGTGAACACTGAAGCTTTCTTT.

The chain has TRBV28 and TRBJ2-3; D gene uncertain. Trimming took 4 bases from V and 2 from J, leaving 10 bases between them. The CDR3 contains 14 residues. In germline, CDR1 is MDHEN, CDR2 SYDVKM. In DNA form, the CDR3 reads TGTGCCAGCAGTTCTGCCGGAATCACAGATACGCAGTATTTT. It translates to CASSSAGITDTQYF.

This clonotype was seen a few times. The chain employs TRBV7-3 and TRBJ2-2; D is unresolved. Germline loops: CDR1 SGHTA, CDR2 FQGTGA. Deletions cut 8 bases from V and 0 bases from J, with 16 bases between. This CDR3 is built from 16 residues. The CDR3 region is CASSPRSSPNTGELFF. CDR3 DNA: TGTGCCAGCTCCCCCCGATCATCCCCGAACACCGGGGAGCTGTTTTTT.

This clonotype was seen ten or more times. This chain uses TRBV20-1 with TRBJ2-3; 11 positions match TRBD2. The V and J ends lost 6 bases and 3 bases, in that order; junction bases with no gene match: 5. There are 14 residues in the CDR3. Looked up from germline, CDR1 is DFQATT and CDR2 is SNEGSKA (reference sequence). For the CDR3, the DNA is TGCAGTGCAACGGGACTAGCGGCTACAGATACGCAGTATTTT. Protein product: CSATGLAATDTQYF.

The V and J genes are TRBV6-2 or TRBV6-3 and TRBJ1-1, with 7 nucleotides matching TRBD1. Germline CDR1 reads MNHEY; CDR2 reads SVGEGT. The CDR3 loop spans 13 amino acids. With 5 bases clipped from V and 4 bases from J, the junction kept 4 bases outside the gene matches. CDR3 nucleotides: TGTGCCAGCAGTGACAGGGATAGCACTGAAGCTTTCTTT. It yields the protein CASSDRDSTEAFF.

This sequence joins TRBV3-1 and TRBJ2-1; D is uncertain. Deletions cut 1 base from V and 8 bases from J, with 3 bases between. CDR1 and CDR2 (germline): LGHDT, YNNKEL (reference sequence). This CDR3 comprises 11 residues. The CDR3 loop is CASSQGDEQFF. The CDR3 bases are TGTGCCAGCAGCCAAGGAGATGAGCAGTTCTTC.

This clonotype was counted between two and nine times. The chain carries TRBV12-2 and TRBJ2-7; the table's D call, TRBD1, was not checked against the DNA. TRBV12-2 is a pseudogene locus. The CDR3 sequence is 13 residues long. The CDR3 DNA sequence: TGTGCAAGTCGCTTCGAGGGGTCCTACGAGCAGTACTTC. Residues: CASRFEGSYEQYF.

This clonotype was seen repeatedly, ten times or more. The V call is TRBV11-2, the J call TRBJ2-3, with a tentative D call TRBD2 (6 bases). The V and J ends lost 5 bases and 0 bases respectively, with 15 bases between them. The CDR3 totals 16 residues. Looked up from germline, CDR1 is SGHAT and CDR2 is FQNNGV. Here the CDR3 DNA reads TGTGCCAGCAGCCCCATGGCGGGGTTAAGCACAGATACGCAGTATTTT. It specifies CASSPMAGLSTDTQYF.

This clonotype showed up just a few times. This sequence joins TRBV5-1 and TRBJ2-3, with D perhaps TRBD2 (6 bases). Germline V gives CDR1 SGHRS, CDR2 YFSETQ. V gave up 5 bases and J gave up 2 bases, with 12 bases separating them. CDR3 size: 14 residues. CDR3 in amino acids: CASSGGGSTDTQYF. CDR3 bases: TGCGCCAGCAGTGGGGGAGGCTCCACAGATACGCAGTATTTT.

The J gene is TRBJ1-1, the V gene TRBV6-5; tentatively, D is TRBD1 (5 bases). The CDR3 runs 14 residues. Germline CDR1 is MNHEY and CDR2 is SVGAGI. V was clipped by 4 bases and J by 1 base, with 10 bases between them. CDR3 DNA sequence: TGTGCCAGCAGTTCCAGGGTCGGGAACACTGAAGCTTTCTTT. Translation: CASSSRVGNTEAFF.

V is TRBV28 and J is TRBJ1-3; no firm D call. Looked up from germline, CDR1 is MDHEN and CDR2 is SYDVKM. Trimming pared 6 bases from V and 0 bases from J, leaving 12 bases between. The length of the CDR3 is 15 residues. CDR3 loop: CASSEFRASGNTIYF. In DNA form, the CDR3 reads TGTGCCAGCAGCGAATTCCGGGCCTCTGGAAACACCATATATTTT.

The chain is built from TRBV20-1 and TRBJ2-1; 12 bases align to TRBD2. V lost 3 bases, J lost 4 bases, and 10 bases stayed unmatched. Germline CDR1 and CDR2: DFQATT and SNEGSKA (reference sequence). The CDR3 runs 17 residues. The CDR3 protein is CSARLASGRGNYNEQFF. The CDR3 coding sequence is TGCAGTGCTAGGCTGGCTAGCGGGAGGGGAAATTACAATGAGCAGTTCTTC.

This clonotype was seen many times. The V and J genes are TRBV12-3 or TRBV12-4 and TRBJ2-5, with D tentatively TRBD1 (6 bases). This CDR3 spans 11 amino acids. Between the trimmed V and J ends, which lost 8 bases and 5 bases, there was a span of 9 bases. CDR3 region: CASAQGETQYF. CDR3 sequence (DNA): TGTGCCAGCGCTCAGGGGGAGACCCAGTACTTC.

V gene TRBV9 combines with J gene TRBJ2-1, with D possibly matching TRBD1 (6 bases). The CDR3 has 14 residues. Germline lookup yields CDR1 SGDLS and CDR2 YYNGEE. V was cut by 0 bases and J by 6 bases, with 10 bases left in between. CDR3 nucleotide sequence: TGTGCCAGCAGCGTAGCACAGGGTTTCAATGAGCAGTTCTTC. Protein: CASSVAQGFNEQFF.

CDR3 DNA sequence: TGCAGTGCAAGGACGTACACAGATACGCAGTATTTT. As protein: CSARTYTDTQYF. The chain couples TRBV20-1 to TRBJ2-3; D not certain. V gave up 6 bases and J gave up 2 bases, with 9 bases separating them. Germline-derived CDR1 and CDR2 are DFQATT and SNEGSKA (reference sequence). The CDR3 length is 12 residues.

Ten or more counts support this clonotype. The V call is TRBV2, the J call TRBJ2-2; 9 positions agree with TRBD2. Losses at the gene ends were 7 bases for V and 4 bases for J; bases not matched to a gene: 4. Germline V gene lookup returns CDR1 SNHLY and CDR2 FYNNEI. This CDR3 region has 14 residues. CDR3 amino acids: CASTRGGGTGELFF. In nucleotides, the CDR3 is TGTGCCAGCACGCGGGGGGGCGGCACCGGGGAGCTGTTTTTT.

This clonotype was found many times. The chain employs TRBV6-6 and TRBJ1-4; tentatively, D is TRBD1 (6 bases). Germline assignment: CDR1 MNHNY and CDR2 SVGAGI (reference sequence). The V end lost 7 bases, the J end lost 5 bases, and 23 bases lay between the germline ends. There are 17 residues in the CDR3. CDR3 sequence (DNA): TGTGCCAGCACCAGAGGGGGGGGAACAGGCCCGAATGAAAAACTGTTTTTT. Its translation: CASTRGGGTGPNEKLFF.

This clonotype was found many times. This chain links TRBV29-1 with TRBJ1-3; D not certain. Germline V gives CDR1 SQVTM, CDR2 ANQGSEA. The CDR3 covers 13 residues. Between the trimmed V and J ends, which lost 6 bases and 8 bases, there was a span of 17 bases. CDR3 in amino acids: CSVSKGSVDTIYF. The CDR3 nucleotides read TGCAGCGTGTCGAAGGGCTCGGTGGACACCATATATTTT.

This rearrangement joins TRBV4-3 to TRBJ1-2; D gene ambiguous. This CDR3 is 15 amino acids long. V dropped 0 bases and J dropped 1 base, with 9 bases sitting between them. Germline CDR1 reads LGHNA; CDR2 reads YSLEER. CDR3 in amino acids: CASSQDQEDNYGYTF. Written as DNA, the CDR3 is TGCGCCAGCAGCCAAGATCAGGAGGATAACTATGGCTACACCTTC.